The source of this TCR beta chain is a study of blood T cell repertoires in COVID-19. Sequenced by immunoSEQ multiplex PCR; TCRdb stores in-frame clones only, minus some. The sample carries hundreds of thousands of clones, about nine tenths recorded once. Ages ranged from roughly 18 to 100 years, with residence in about 24 US areas. Before being deemed recovered, Cohort 3 donors had two negative PCRs, clearance, or symptom resolution. CDR3 size: 15 residues. Germline CDR1 is SGHAT and CDR2 is FQNNGV. With 5 bases clipped from V and 6 bases from J, the junction kept 10 bases outside the gene matches. The V gene is TRBV11-2, the J gene TRBJ2-1, with 7 positions matching TRBD1. The clonotype originates from a man aged 25-40 years who had recovered from COVID-19. The sample consisted of PBMCs or T cells enriched from blood (not recorded which). The CDR3 reads CASSPRTGGVNEQFF. As DNA, the CDR3 is TGTGCCAGCAGCCCGCGGACAGGTGGGGTCAATGAGCAGTTCTTC.